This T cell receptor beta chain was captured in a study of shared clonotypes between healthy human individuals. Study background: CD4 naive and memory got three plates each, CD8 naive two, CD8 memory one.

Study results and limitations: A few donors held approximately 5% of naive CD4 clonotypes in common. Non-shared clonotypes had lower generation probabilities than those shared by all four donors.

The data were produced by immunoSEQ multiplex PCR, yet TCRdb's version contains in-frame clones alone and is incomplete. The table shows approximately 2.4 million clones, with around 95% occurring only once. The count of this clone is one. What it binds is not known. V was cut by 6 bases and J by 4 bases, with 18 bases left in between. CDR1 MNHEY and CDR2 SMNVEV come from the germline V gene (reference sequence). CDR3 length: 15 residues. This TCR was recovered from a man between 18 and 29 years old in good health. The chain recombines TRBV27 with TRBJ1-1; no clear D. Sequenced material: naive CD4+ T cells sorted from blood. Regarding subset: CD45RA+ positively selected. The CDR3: CASSPGQARSTEAFF. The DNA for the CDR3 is TGTGCCAGCAGCCCCGGTCAGGCCAGATCCACTGAAGCTTTCTTT.